This T cell receptor beta chain was found in a study of T cells in Graves' hyperthyroidism and ophthalmopathy. Overall study findings and caveats: The model made its ophthalmopathy prediction, and onset followed a median about 5.9 months later.

Researchers took RNA transcripts and amplified the TCR beta CDR3 regions from them. Researchers ran a first-round RT-PCR on the TCR CDR3 using the HTBI primer set. A single record per CDR3 protein comes from TCRdb applying MiXCR to the multiplex PCR reads. The sample has 300,000 to 350,000 distinct CDR3 sequences; around a sixth are singletons. This clonotype was found many times. Its antigen is not identified. Trimming left V 5 bases short and J 4 bases short, with 21 bases between. CDR1 and CDR2 (germline): SGHRS, YFSETQ. The CDR3 length is 16 residues. This chain connects TRBV5-1 to TRBJ1-1; D is unresolved. This receptor was taken from a woman between 35 and 50 years old with Graves' ophthalmopathy. The sequencing input was blood. CDR3 sequence (DNA): TGCGCCAGCAGACAGACCGGCCCCTGGCAGGTCACTGAAGCTTTCTTT. Its translation is CASRQTGPWQVTEAFF.